This T cell receptor (beta chain) derives from a study of T cell responses to AZD1222 COVID-19 vaccine (dated by TCRdb to the early 2020s). Study-wide context: AZD1222 recipients whose second dose came at about 4 weeks and those whose second dose came at about 12 weeks were combined into one group, since spike-specific TCR depth and breadth did not differ between the two schedules. Trial participants were enrolled by age into 18-55, 56-69 and 70-plus year subgroups, with about 150, 28 and 57 TCR-sequenced participants respectively. TCR sequencing was performed for roughly 240 trial participants, of whom about 200 were given two doses of AZD1222 and around 25 were given two doses of MenACWY control vaccine.

Explained via the paper, the time point label denotes: baseline before first vaccination. Vaccinee samples came from UK trials COV001 and COV002, including a single-blind randomized controlled phase 2/3 trial of AZD1222 (ChAdOx1 nCoV-19) in healthy adults. For TCRbeta chain sequencing, PBMC samples were collected from trial participants at day 0 and at day 28 after the second dose. This clone appeared once. The antigen it binds to is not known. One base away there is no much larger clone; base qualities are not given. The CDR3 regions of human TCRbeta chains were analyzed by immunosequencing. The paper's data handling went like this. Repertoire TCRs were matched against a reference library of SARS-CoV-2-specific TCRs generated with the MIRA antigen-specificity platform. Breadth was defined as the fraction of unique TCRs that were SARS-CoV-2-associated, and depth was defined as the fraction of total T cells that were SARS-CoV-2-associated. Using the MIRA data, each spike-specific TCR was mapped to the spike region that the TCR reacts to and placed in a CD4 or CD8 class. Log10-transformed breadth and depth values were compared by one-way ANOVA with Sidak's multiple comparisons tests. TCRdb provides this immuneACCESS table in a form limited to in-frame rearrangements. Some clones are lacking; in checked studies, under half of them reflect an unresolved V gene, and why the rest are absent is not known. V, J and clone size were drawn from that table, and D and trimming were deduced from the DNA. Counted in this sample were 110,000 or so clones; 70% to 90% of them appeared once. The ten largest clones take up about 2.7% of the sample.

Relative to germline, V is missing 3 bases and J is missing 3 bases, with 2 bases of the junction outside any gene match. The germline V gene (reference sequence) gives CDR1 as LNHDA and CDR2 as SQIVND. The CDR3 holds 14 amino acids from the cysteine to the phenylalanine. The read is trimmed to its CDR3 DNA, 42 bases read in frame from base 1. Broader findings and caveats from the paper: Nearly half of unique spike-specific TCRs reportedly recognized epitopes outside regions mutated in the B.1.351 and B.1.1.7 variants. Because no day 14 peak-response samples were available, the repertoires could be characterized only after the peak T cell response. A significant rise in spike-specific TCR breadth and depth was observed after two AZD1222 doses relative to day 0 and relative to MenACWY recipients. Conclusions about previously exposed vaccinees are limited because only a handful of AZD1222 recipients were SARS-CoV-2 seropositive at baseline. The 56-69-year group was small, and its depth increase did not reach significance, likely because of low power. Participants were mostly white British and included more females than males, and it was suggested by the authors that clonal diversity may have been underestimated. Vaccine-associated CD4 TCRs spanned the whole spike protein, with dominant responses in regions 160-218 and 743-854.

The specimen comprised peripheral blood, sampled on day 0 of AZD1222 vaccination. The chain is made from TRBV19 and TRBJ1-2, and TRBD1 matches 9 of the central bases. This TCR was recovered from an adult in good health. The CDR3 amino acid sequence is: CASSIWTGDYGYTF. The DNA reads TGTGCCAGTAGTATTTGGACAGGGGACTATGGCTACACCTTC.